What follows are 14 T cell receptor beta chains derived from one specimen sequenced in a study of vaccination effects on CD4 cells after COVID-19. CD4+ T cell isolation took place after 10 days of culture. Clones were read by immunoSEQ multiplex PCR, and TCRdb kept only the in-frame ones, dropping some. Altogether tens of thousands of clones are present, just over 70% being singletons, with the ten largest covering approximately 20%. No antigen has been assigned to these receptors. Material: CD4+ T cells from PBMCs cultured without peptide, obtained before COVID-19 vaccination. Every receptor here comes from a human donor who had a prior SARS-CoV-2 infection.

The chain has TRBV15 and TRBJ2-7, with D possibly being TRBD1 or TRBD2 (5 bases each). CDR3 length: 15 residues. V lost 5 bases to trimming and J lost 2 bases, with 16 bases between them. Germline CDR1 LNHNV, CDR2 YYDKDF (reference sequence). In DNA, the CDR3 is TGTGCCACCAGCGCTGCCGGGACCTTAACCTACGAGCAGTACTTC. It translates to CATSAAGTLTYEQYF.

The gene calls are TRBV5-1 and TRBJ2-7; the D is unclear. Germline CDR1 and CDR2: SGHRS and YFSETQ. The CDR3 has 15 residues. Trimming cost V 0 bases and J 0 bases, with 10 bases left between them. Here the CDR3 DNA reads TGCGCCAGCAGCTTGGCCCCCGAAAGCTCCTACGAGCAGTACTTC. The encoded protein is CASSLAPESSYEQYF.

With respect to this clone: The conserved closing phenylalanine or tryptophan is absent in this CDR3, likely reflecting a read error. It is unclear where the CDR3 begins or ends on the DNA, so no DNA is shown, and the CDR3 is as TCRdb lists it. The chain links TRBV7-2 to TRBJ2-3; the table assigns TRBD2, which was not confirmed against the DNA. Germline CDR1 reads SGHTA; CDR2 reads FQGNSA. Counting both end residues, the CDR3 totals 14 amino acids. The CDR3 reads CASSTRMGLAGGVV.

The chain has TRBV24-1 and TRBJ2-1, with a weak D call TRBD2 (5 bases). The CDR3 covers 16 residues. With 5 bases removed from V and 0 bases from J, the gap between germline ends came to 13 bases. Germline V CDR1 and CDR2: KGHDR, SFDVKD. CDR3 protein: CATSGSRASSYNEQFF. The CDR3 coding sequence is TGTGCCACCAGTGGTTCGCGGGCGAGCTCCTACAATGAGCAGTTCTTC.

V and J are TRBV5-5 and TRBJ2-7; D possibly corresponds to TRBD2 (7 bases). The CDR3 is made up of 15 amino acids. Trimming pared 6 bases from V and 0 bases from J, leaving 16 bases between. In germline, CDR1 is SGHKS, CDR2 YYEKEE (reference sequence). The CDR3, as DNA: TGTGCCAGCATCCCGCGGGGGCGGGACTCCTACGAGCAGTACTTC. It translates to CASIPRGRDSYEQYF.

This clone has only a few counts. The CDR3 loop reads CASSPRDGGPKPQHF. DNA of the CDR3: TGTGCCAGCTCACCACGGGACGGGGGGCCTAAGCCCCAGCATTTT. The chain couples TRBV18 to TRBJ1-5; possible D gene TRBD1, 6 bases. Germline lookup yields CDR1 KGHSH and CDR2 LQKENI. V was pared by 1 base and J by 8 bases, with 15 bases between. CDR3 length: 15 amino acids.

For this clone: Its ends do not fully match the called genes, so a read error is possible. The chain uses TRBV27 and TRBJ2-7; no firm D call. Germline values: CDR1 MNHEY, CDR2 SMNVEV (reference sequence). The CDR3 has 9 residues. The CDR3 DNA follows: TGTGCCAGCAGCCCAACACCCCGGTTC. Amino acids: CASSPTPRF.

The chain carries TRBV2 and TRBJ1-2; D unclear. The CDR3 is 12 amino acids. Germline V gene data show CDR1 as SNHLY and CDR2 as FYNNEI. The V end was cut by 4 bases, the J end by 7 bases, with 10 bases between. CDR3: CASSVIVAGYTF. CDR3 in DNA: TGTGCCAGCAGTGTGATAGTTGCTGGCTACACCTTC.

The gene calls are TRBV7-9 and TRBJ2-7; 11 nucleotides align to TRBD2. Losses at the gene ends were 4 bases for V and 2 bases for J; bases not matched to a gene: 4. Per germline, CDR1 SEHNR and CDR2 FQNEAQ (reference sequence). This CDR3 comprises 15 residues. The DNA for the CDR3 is TGTGCCAGCAGCTGGGTACTAGCGGGGGCCTACGAGCAGTACTTC. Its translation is CASSWVLAGAYEQYF.

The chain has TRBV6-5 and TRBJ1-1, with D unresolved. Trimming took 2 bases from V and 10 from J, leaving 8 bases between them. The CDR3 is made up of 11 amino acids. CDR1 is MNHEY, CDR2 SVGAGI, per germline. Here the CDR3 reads CASSYPPTAFF. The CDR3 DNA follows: TGTGCCAGCAGTTACCCCCCGACAGCTTTCTTT.

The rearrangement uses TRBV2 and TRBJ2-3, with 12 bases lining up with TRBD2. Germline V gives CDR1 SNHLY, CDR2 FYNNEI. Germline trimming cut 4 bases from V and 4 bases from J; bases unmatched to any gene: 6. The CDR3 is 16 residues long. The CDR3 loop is CASSVASGRVADTQYF. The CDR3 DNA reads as TGTGCCAGCAGTGTGGCTAGCGGGAGGGTCGCAGATACGCAGTATTTT.

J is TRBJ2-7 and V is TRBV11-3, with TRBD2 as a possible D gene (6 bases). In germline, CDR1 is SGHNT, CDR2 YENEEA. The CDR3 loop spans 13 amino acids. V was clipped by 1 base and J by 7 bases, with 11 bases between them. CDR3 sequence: CASSLVAGNEQYF. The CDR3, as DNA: TGTGCCAGCAGCTTAGTTGCGGGGAATGAGCAGTACTTC.

The CDR3 sequence: CASSFGAGLGYEQYF. In DNA form, the CDR3 reads TGTGCCAGCAGCTTCGGGGCGGGACTTGGCTACGAGCAGTACTTC. The rearrangement links TRBV13 to TRBJ2-7; weak D call: TRBD2 (6 bases). The length of the CDR3 is 15 residues. Between the trimmed V and J ends, which lost 3 bases and 3 bases, there was a span of 15 bases. Germline V gene lookup returns CDR1 PRHDT and CDR2 FYEKMQ (reference sequence).

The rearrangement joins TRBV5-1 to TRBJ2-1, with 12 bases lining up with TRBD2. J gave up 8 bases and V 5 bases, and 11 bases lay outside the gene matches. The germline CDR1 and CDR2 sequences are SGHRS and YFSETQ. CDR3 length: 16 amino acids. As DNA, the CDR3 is TGCGCCAGCAGTCCACTGACTAGCGGGAGTTCGGATGAGCAGTTCTTC. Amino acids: CASSPLTSGSSDEQFF.